Below are 17 T cell receptor beta chains sequenced from a single sample in a study of blood T cell repertoires in COVID-19. Clones were sequenced by immunoSEQ multiplex PCR, and TCRdb holds only the in-frame ones, with some missing. This sample has more than 200,000 clones, with around 80% found just once. The sequenced sample consisted of peripheral blood. The receptors were sampled from a man aged 60 to 69 with acute or convalescent COVID-19.

The V call is TRBV7-6, the J call TRBJ1-6, with TRBD1 as a possible D gene (5 bases). V lost 10 bases, J lost 0 bases, and 16 bases lay in between. This CDR3 is built from 16 residues. The germline V gene encodes CDR1 SGHVS and CDR2 FNYEAQ. Here the CDR3 DNA reads TGTGCCACAAGTGACAGACCAGCCTCCTATAATTCACCCCTCCACTTT. Its protein is CATSDRPASYNSPLHF.

The chain combines TRBV5-1 with TRBJ2-5; D unresolved. Germline CDR1 reads SGHRS; CDR2 reads YFSETQ. CDR3 size: 16 residues. The V gene lost 0 bases and the J gene lost 2 bases, with 14 bases spanning the gap. For the CDR3, the DNA is TGCGCCAGCAGCTTGGCCGCCGCTGCAGGACAAGAGACCCAGTACTTC. Translating gives CASSLAAAAGQETQYF.

The chain recombines TRBV5-1 with TRBJ2-2; the match to TRBD2 covers 8 bases. CDR1 is SGHRS, CDR2 YFSETQ, per germline. The length of the CDR3 is 17 residues. After removal of 4 bases from V and 7 bases from J, the junction contained 15 bases not matched to a gene. This CDR3 reads CASSTSTGLALVGELFF. As DNA, the CDR3 is TGCGCCAGCAGCACATCAACCGGACTAGCCCTCGTCGGGGAGCTGTTTTTT.

The CDR3 coding sequence is TGTGCCAGCAGCCCTCGAAGGGGAGGTCCAGATACGCAGTATTTT. Translation: CASSPRRGGPDTQYF. This chain joins TRBV27 and TRBJ2-3, with D possibly TRBD2 on 6 matching bases. The CDR3 spans 15 residues. CDR1 is MNHEY and CDR2 is SMNVEV in the germline V gene (reference sequence). The V end lost 6 bases, the J end lost 4 bases, and 17 bases lay between the germline ends.

The rearrangement joins TRBV4-1 to TRBJ2-1; 8 bases are a match to TRBD2. The CDR3 contains 15 residues. With V trimmed by 0 bases and J by 6 bases, 4 bases remained unmatched. Germline lookup yields CDR1 MGHRA and CDR2 YSYEKL. Here the CDR3 reads CASSQERLAGNEQFF. The CDR3 DNA reads TGCGCCAGCAGCCAAGAACGGCTAGCGGGCAATGAGCAGTTCTTC.

V and J are TRBV7-9 and TRBJ1-4, with TRBD1 identical over 7 bases. Germline assignment: CDR1 SEHNR and CDR2 FQNEAQ (reference sequence). This CDR3 has 16 residues. Unmatched junction bases numbered 1, after V lost 0 bases and J lost 0 bases. The CDR3 region has the DNA TGTGCCAGCAGCTTAGCCGGGACAGCAACTAATGAAAAACTGTTTTTT. This encodes CASSLAGTATNEKLFF.

The rearrangement joins TRBV9 to TRBJ1-5; D unclear. Germline V gives CDR1 SGDLS, CDR2 YYNGEE. CDR3 length: 16 amino acids. Between the trimmed V and J ends, which lost 3 bases and 7 bases, there was a span of 20 bases. The CDR3 region has the DNA TGTGCCAGCAGCGCCGGGGTCACCACATACCCACAGCCCCAGCATTTT. The encoded protein is CASSAGVTTYPQPQHF.

The genes are TRBV18 and TRBJ2-7; no reliable D call. The CDR3 has 15 amino acids. Between the trimmed V and J ends, which lost 0 bases and 0 bases, there was a span of 9 bases. Germline V gene sequence: CDR1 KGHSH, CDR2 LQKENI. CDR3 region: CASSPPFPSSYEQYF. CDR3 coding DNA: TGTGCCAGCTCACCACCTTTCCCGAGCTCCTACGAGCAGTACTTC.

In its sample, this clone was seen once. V is TRBV28 and J is TRBJ2-7; 10 bases fit TRBD2. V trimming: 1 base; J trimming: 4 bases; junction bases outside the gene matches: 4. The CDR3 is 15 residues long. Per germline, CDR1 MDHEN and CDR2 SYDVKM. The CDR3 reads CASSLLTSGSYEQYF. The CDR3 DNA follows: TGTGCCAGCAGTTTATTGACTAGCGGGTCTTACGAGCAGTACTTC.

V gene TRBV6-5 combines with J gene TRBJ2-1; tentatively, D is TRBD2 (5 bases). There are 16 residues in the CDR3. Trimming stripped 0 bases from V and 6 bases from J, with 15 bases between. Per the germline V gene, CDR1 is MNHEY and CDR2 is SVGAGI. The CDR3 region has the DNA TGTGCCAGCAGTTACTCGCCGGGATTGGGGTCCAATGAGCAGTTCTTC. It encodes CASSYSPGLGSNEQFF.

Of note for this clone: A much larger clone lies one base from this, so it may be a read error. V gene TRBV7-9 combines with J gene TRBJ2-1; 7 bases fit TRBD2. CDR1 SEHNR and CDR2 FQNEAQ come from the germline V gene (reference sequence). This CDR3 contains 13 residues. V lost 3 bases and J lost 7; bases outside the gene matches: 3. This CDR3 is CASSLTSTNEQFF. Here the CDR3 DNA reads TGTGCCAGCAGCTTGACTAGCACAAATGAGCAGTTCTTC.

V gene TRBV19 combines with J gene TRBJ2-1; 7 bases line up with TRBD2. Germline V gene lookup returns CDR1 LNHDA and CDR2 SQIVND (reference sequence). The ends lost 3 bases at V and 4 bases at J; junction bases unmatched: 6. The CDR3 contains 15 residues. The CDR3 bases are TGTGCCAGTAGTATTTCCAGCGGGGTGTACAATGAGCAGTTCTTC. Encoded protein: CASSISSGVYNEQFF.

This chain joins TRBV6-5 and TRBJ1-5, with TRBD1 as a possible D gene (5 bases). From germline, CDR1 is MNHEY and CDR2 SVGAGI. The CDR3 totals 15 residues. V gave up 0 bases and J gave up 7 bases, with 13 bases separating them. The CDR3 region has the DNA TGTGCCAGCAGTTACTCGATGGCAGGGAGGCAGCCCCAGCATTTT. Translated: CASSYSMAGRQPQHF.

The CDR3 sequence is CAISGGDRYEQYF. DNA of the CDR3: TGTGCCATCAGCGGAGGGGATAGGTACGAGCAGTACTTC. This chain connects TRBV10-3 to TRBJ2-7; possible D gene TRBD2, 6 bases. This CDR3 has 13 residues. The V end was cut by 6 bases, the J end by 4 bases, with 13 bases between. Germline loops: CDR1 ENHRY, CDR2 SYGVKD.

As concerns this clone: One end of the junction does not line up with germline, which may come from a read error. In DNA, the CDR3 is TGTGCCAGCAGCATAGCGGGAGGGCCGGACACCGGGGAGCTGTTTTTT. Translating gives CASSIAGGPDTGELFF. This rearrangement joins TRBV7-9 to TRBJ2-2; TRBD2 aligns across 11 bases. The CDR3 contains 16 residues. CDR1 and CDR2 from the germline V gene are SEHNR and FQNEAQ (reference sequence).

The rearrangement links TRBV27 to TRBJ2-4; TRBD2 matches 14 bases. The V and J ends lost 4 bases and 7 bases, in that order; junction bases with no gene match: 9. The CDR3 has 17 amino acids. From germline, CDR1 is MNHEY and CDR2 SMNVEV (reference sequence). The CDR3 DNA is TGTGCCAGCAGTTCAGAGACTAGCGGGAGGGGAAGGAACATTCAGTACTTC. It translates to CASSSETSGRGRNIQYF.

The V and J genes are TRBV7-2 and TRBJ2-3; maybe TRBD2 (7 bases). Trimming took off 8 bases at V and 2 bases at J, with 17 bases between the two ends. The CDR3 has 15 residues. Germline assignment: CDR1 SGHTA and CDR2 FQGNSA. The CDR3 nucleotides read TGTGCCAGCTCAAAGGGGGGGCCAAACACAGATACGCAGTATTTT. It specifies CASSKGGPNTDTQYF.